This T cell receptor beta chain was identified in a study of T cell responses to AZD1222 COVID-19 vaccine. Study conclusions and caveats: Following two doses of AZD1222, Spike-specific TCR breadth and depth rose.

Libraries were prepared by immunoSEQ multiplex PCR; TCRdb keeps only in-frame clonotypes and omits some of them. The sample lists some 150,000 clones; 89% were seen once. With regard to this clone: No antigen is known for it.

Per germline, CDR1 LGHNA and CDR2 YSLEER. The CDR3 extends over 17 amino acids. The ends lost 2 bases at V and 7 bases at J; junction bases unmatched: 12. The chain carries TRBV4-3 and TRBJ1-4; 8 bases line up with TRBD1. This sequence originates from an adult who received the AZD1222 COVID-19 vaccine. This specimen consisted of peripheral blood, obtained 28 days after the second AZD1222 dose. CDR3 sequence: CASSQFIRQGSGEKLFF. The CDR3 bases are TGCGCCAGCAGCCAATTTATAAGACAGGGGAGTGGTGAAAAACTGTTTTTT.